A selection of T cell receptor beta chains follows, all from one sample in a study of T cells expressing NK-cell markers. TCRdb re-called the 5' RACE reads; one entry per CDR3 protein, DNA not given. The repertoire table contains about 550,000 distinct CDR3 sequences. Sequences were obtained from blood T cells: a sorted CD56 or NKG2C T cell subset, CD4+ or CD8+ T cells, or bulk PBMC T cells (not recorded which). These receptors all come from a young man in good health. Each CDR3 is given with its conserved first and last residue. Fields, in order: V gene, J gene, CDR3 protein.

v_call: TRBV12-3/TRBV12-4
j_call: TRBJ2-1
cdr3_aa: CASSILLANEQFF

v_call: TRBV5-6
j_call: TRBJ1-2
cdr3_aa: CASSPALGTNYGYTF

v_call: TRBV11-1
j_call: TRBJ2-6
cdr3_aa: CASSPIRRPNGPGANVLTF

v_call: TRBV24-1
j_call: TRBJ2-1
cdr3_aa: CATSDPDPGNEQFF

v_call: TRBV5-1
j_call: TRBJ2-1
cdr3_aa: CASSFRQSSDEQFF

v_call: TRBV6-5
j_call: TRBJ2-7
cdr3_aa: CASKNGRLSSYEQYF

v_call: TRBV6-1
j_call: TRBJ2-5
cdr3_aa: CASGLAAMQETQYF

v_call: TRBV4-1
j_call: TRBJ2-1
cdr3_aa: CASSPAGLYNEQFF

v_call: TRBV7-9
j_call: TRBJ2-3
cdr3_aa: CASSLGLAASTDTQYF

v_call: TRBV4-1
j_call: TRBJ1-4
cdr3_aa: CASSQGRRGSSNEKLFF

v_call: TRBV27
j_call: TRBJ2-5
cdr3_aa: CASSFLGTKETQYF

v_call: TRBV5-1
j_call: TRBJ2-7
cdr3_aa: CASTHLGEQYF

v_call: TRBV29-1
j_call: TRBJ2-5
cdr3_aa: CSGGQKEETQYF

v_call: TRBV25-1
j_call: TRBJ2-3
cdr3_aa: CASSDSTGKTDTQYF

v_call: TRBV5-6
j_call: TRBJ2-1
cdr3_aa: CASSPYPVLAEAYNEQFF

v_call: TRBV6-1
j_call: TRBJ2-7
cdr3_aa: CASSPGLAGGLTTYEQYF

v_call: TRBV3-1
j_call: TRBJ1-3
cdr3_aa: CASSQEIGPSGNTIYF

v_call: TRBV24-1
j_call: TRBJ2-1
cdr3_aa: CATSDSGTSGIPYNEQFF

v_call: TRBV5-1
j_call: TRBJ2-2
cdr3_aa: CASSHPTSGTGELFF

v_call: TRBV19
j_call: TRBJ1-2
cdr3_aa: CARRTGVNYGYTF

v_call: TRBV6-5
j_call: TRBJ2-6
cdr3_aa: CASSYRGPGGANVLTF

v_call: TRBV5-1
j_call: TRBJ2-5
cdr3_aa: CASSLAGAGARETQYF

v_call: TRBV2
j_call: TRBJ1-1
cdr3_aa: CATGPQLNTEAFF

v_call: TRBV12-3/TRBV12-4
j_call: TRBJ2-2
cdr3_aa: CASSLGLAGNTGELFF

v_call: TRBV29-1
j_call: TRBJ2-5
cdr3_aa: CSVERTYQETQYF

v_call: TRBV14
j_call: TRBJ1-2
cdr3_aa: CASSQVGGENYGYTF

v_call: TRBV18
j_call: TRBJ1-5
cdr3_aa: CASSPSDLSYSNQPQHF

v_call: TRBV5-1
j_call: TRBJ2-1
cdr3_aa: CASQVNGLAQNEQFF

v_call: TRBV11-2
j_call: TRBJ1-2
cdr3_aa: CASSFTGTARAYGYTF

v_call: TRBV29-1
j_call: TRBJ2-1
cdr3_aa: CSVDSAHSYNEQFF

v_call: TRBV18
j_call: TRBJ2-6
cdr3_aa: CASSPPIQWPGANVLTF

v_call: TRBV25-1
j_call: TRBJ1-1
cdr3_aa: CASSDSPDGNTEAFF

v_call: TRBV12-5
j_call: TRBJ2-1
cdr3_aa: CASGFSGIDNEQFF

v_call: TRBV20-1
j_call: TRBJ2-4
cdr3_aa: CSAPGQTLAKNIQYF

v_call: TRBV20-1
j_call: TRBJ1-1
cdr3_aa: CSAGRGTEAFF

v_call: TRBV24-1
j_call: TRBJ2-5
cdr3_aa: CATSDRTGGQETQYF

v_call: TRBV12-3/TRBV12-4
j_call: TRBJ1-5
cdr3_aa: CASSQTGGPQHF

v_call: TRBV20-1
j_call: TRBJ1-2
cdr3_aa: CSAPLEGTGYTF

v_call: TRBV7-6
j_call: TRBJ2-3
cdr3_aa: CASSLVPYSTDTQYF

v_call: TRBV5-1
j_call: TRBJ2-1
cdr3_aa: CASSSIPHGEGEQFF

v_call: TRBV5-5
j_call: TRBJ2-1
cdr3_aa: CASSLGQREIGEQFF

v_call: TRBV30
j_call: TRBJ2-7
cdr3_aa: CAWSEGRYEQYF

v_call: TRBV7-6
j_call: TRBJ1-6
cdr3_aa: CASSLAGGVENSPLHF

v_call: TRBV12-3/TRBV12-4
j_call: TRBJ1-2
cdr3_aa: CASSSTGNYGYTF

v_call: TRBV4-1
j_call: TRBJ2-4
cdr3_aa: CASSQDDLVDIQYF

v_call: TRBV4-2
j_call: TRBJ2-1
cdr3_aa: CASSQDDAGGPGEQFF

v_call: TRBV23-1
j_call: TRBJ2-3
cdr3_aa: CASSREGLSTDTQYF

v_call: TRBV10-2
j_call: TRBJ2-1
cdr3_aa: CASSDVAGGEHEQFF

v_call: TRBV5-6
j_call: TRBJ2-3
cdr3_aa: CASSFGAGNRYF

v_call: TRBV20-1
j_call: TRBJ1-5
cdr3_aa: CSASGTARDQPQHF